This passage covers 2 T cell receptor beta chains from one sample sequenced in a study of response to subunit inactivated influenza vaccine (dated by TCRdb to the late 2010s). The sample's time point label is to be understood as: 45 to 55 days after influenza vaccine administration. Libraries came from RT-PCR. Sequencing instrument: Illumina HiSeq 2500. The raw public reads went through TCRdb reprocessing: fastp at Q25, MiXCR clone calling, in-frame beta chains kept. Rows are unified per CDR3 protein, each entry keeping the most common DNA and genes. This sample has roughly 150,000 distinct CDR3 sequences in its table, and around 9.9% of those were observed once. Around 12% of the sample goes to the ten largest clones. Source: non-naive T cells sorted from PBMCs, taken about 6 weeks after vaccination. In the paper's terms, the cell subset or site label means: memory T cell fraction. The receptors here all came from a man in his fifties who received an inactivated influenza vaccine. Donor details come from another sample of the same person, matched by shared clones.

This clonotype was seen at least ten times. This chain joins TRBV5-1 and TRBJ2-7; 9 nucleotides match TRBD2. This CDR3 region has 14 residues. Germline lookup yields CDR1 SGHRS and CDR2 YFSETQ. V lost 4 bases and J lost 4; bases outside the gene matches: 6. The CDR3 sequence is CASSHSGSRYEQYF. The DNA of the CDR3 is TGCGCCAGCAGCCATAGCGGGAGTCGGTACGAGCAGTACTTC.

In this sample, this clonotype turned up a few times. The gene calls are TRBV4-3 and TRBJ1-2, with D possibly being TRBD1 (5 bases). Germline V gives CDR1 LGHNA, CDR2 YSLEER. Trimming shortened V by 4 bases and J by 2 bases, and 11 bases separated the two germline ends. CDR3 length equals 14 residues. The CDR3 loop is CASSPGRANYGYTF. The CDR3 DNA follows: TGCGCCAGCAGCCCGGGACGGGCAAACTATGGCTACACCTTC.